This T cell receptor (beta chain) was captured by sequencing in a study of early T cells in non-severe SARS-CoV-2 infection. TCRdb reprocessed the 5' RACE reads with MiXCR, giving one entry per CDR3 protein. The sample lists some 80,000 distinct CDR3 sequences; 10% were seen once. This specimen consisted of whole blood, obtained at baseline. The TCR comes from an adult who was a healthcare worker with PCR-confirmed SARS-CoV-2 infection or an uninfected control (not recorded which).

CDR3 nucleotide sequence: TGTGCCACCAGCAGAGAAGCGGGAGACTCCGGTGAGCAGTTCTTC. Residues: CATSREAGDSGEQFF. This chain uses TRBV15 with TRBJ2-1; 8 nucleotides line up with TRBD2. The CDR3 covers 15 residues. Germline-derived CDR1 and CDR2 are LNHNV and YYDKDF (reference sequence). V lost 0 bases, J lost 9 bases, and 7 bases stayed unmatched. The full variable domain, rest sourced from reference TRBV15 and TRBJ2-1, is DAMVIQNPRYQVTQFGKPVTLSCSQTLNHNVMYWYQQKSSQAPKLLFHYYDKDFNNEADTPDNFQSRRPNTSFCFLDIRSPGLGDTAMYLCATSREAGDSGEQFFGPGTRLTVL.